This T cell receptor beta chain originates from a study of shared clonotypes between healthy human individuals. Sorted subsets were amplified in replicate PCRs using approximately 0.2 ug DNA, around 30,000 T cell genomes. The data were produced by immunoSEQ multiplex PCR, yet TCRdb's version contains in-frame clones alone and is incomplete. This sample has approximately 1.9 million clones, with just over 90% found just once. CD8 cells classed as naive were CD45RO-negative and positively selected for CCR7, excluding terminally differentiated effector memory CD45RA+ cells. Donation came from healthy HIV-negative adults that had no recent acute infections or vaccinations. What was sequenced was naive CD8+ T cells from PBMCs. The receptor's source is a young man in good health. Some clones in this sample may be carry-over from other donors' samples.

The CDR3 spells CASSVRQGAFKNIQYF. CDR3 DNA sequence: TGTGCCAGCAGCGTTCGACAGGGGGCCTTCAAAAACATTCAGTACTTC. V is TRBV13 and J is TRBJ2-4; 10 nucleotides align to TRBD1. The J segment lost 3 bases and the V segment lost 5 bases, leaving 7 bases of the junction unmatched. The CDR3 runs to 16 residues. The V gene's germline CDR1 is PRHDT and CDR2 FYEKMQ (reference sequence).